The clone carrying this TCR beta chain came up once. What it recognizes is unknown. Amplification used 60 Vbeta primers and 13 Jbeta primers. Here immunoSEQ multiplex PCR was the method, and the copy in TCRdb shows in-frame clones only, minus some. The sample lists roughly 220,000 clones, 60% to 80% seen once, with 1.8% in the top ten. The V gene's germline CDR1 is SQVTM and CDR2 ANQGSEA. V lost 2 bases to trimming and J lost 4 bases; unmatched junction nucleotides: 12. There are 17 residues in the CDR3. This sample stems from a study of cytomegalovirus exposure and HLA in healthy donors. General study results and limits: Later analysis demonstrated an association between a missense DCLRE1C variant and TCR beta V- and J-gene trimming. Per published reports, the classifier diagnosed cytomegalovirus status with high specificity and sensitivity. The Asian-associated ancestry cluster reportedly had fewer N-insertions than the approximately 670-donor mean in a later analysis.

The rearrangement links TRBV29-1 to TRBJ2-2, with TRBD1 matching 8 bases. The receptor was isolated from a woman aged 25 to 39 in good health and CMV-seronegative. Specimen: PBMCs. This chain's CDR3 is CSVETPDRGSSTGELFF. Here the CDR3 DNA reads TGCAGCGTTGAAACCCCTGACAGGGGATCTTCCACCGGGGAGCTGTTTTTT.